Listed here are 32 T cell receptor beta chains from one sample, sequenced in a study of monozygotic twins with inflammatory bowel disease. TCRdb re-called the 5' RACE reads and gives one entry per CDR3 protein, without DNA. The table lists approximately 400,000 distinct CDR3 sequences. Sample: blood. The receptor source for this set is a human donor with ulcerative colitis or Crohn's disease, or a healthy co-twin of an affected twin (not recorded which).

CDR3: CASSWTWGRGTNTDTQYF. The J gene is TRBJ2-3, the V gene TRBV6-2 or TRBV6-3; TCRdb's D call of TRBD1 is untestable without DNA. Germline V gives CDR1 MNHEY, CDR2 SVGEGT. The CDR3 sequence is 18 residues long.

The rearrangement uses TRBV5-1 and TRBJ2-1; checking the TCRdb D call of TRBD1 is not possible without DNA. The CDR3 has 15 residues. Germline V gives CDR1 SGHRS, CDR2 YFSETQ. This CDR3 is CASSLPTGAYNEQFF.

V is TRBV3-1 and J is TRBJ1-1; TCRdb names TRBD1, which stays unverified in the absence of DNA. The CDR3 spans 12 residues. Per the germline V gene, CDR1 is LGHDT and CDR2 is YNNKEL (reference sequence). The CDR3 is CASSPDGVDAFF.

V gene TRBV7-9 combines with J gene TRBJ1-5; TCRdb names TRBD1, which stays unverified in the absence of DNA. Germline CDR1 SEHNR, CDR2 FQNEAQ (reference sequence). This CDR3 region has 14 residues. CDR3 residues: CASSWGGDNQPQHF.

This sequence joins TRBV29-1 and TRBJ1-1. Germline lookup yields CDR1 SQVTM and CDR2 ANQGSEA. This CDR3 is built from 12 residues. CDR3 residues: CRAAVQGFEAFF.

The rearrangement joins TRBV6-1 to TRBJ2-5. This CDR3 comprises 12 residues. The germline CDR1 and CDR2 sequences are MNHNS and SASEGT. This CDR3 is CASSEAIGTQYF.

The J gene is TRBJ2-3, the V gene TRBV5-8; TCRdb designates TRBD2, a call that cannot be tested without DNA. Germline CDR1 SGHTS, CDR2 YDEGEE. The CDR3 runs 14 residues. The CDR3 loop reads CASSLAYVTDTQYF.

The chain links TRBV12-3 or TRBV12-4 to TRBJ2-3. This CDR3 comprises 15 residues. This CDR3 reads CASSLERASTDTQYF.

The chain has TRBV19 and TRBJ1-5; checking the TCRdb D call of TRBD1 is not possible without DNA. The CDR3 is made up of 18 amino acids. Germline V CDR1 and CDR2: LNHDA, SQIVND (reference sequence). Here the CDR3 reads CASSTMGRQGNSGQPQHF.

J is TRBJ1-2 and V is TRBV7-9. CDR1 and CDR2 from the germline V gene are SEHNR and FQNEAQ (reference sequence). This CDR3 is 17 amino acids long. The CDR3 sequence: CASSLSAQALDLYGYTF. Full variable domain (missing parts from reference TRBV7-9 and TRBJ1-2): DTGVSQNPRHKITKRGQNVTFRCDPISEHNRLYWYRQTLGQGPEFLTYFQNEAQLEKSRLLSDRFSAERPKGSFSTLEIQRTEQGDSAMYLCASSLSAQALDLYGYTFGSGTRLTVV.

CDR3 residues: CASSSRGNSAGYNEQFF. The V gene is TRBV5-1, the J gene TRBJ2-1; without DNA, the TCRdb call of TRBD1 cannot be checked. The CDR3 runs to 17 residues. Looked up from germline, CDR1 is SGHRS and CDR2 is YFSETQ.

The chain combines TRBV6-2 or TRBV6-3 with TRBJ1-5. The CDR3 has 15 residues. Germline V gene data show CDR1 as MNHEY and CDR2 as SVGEGT. This chain's CDR3 is CASSPSGGGSQPQHF.

The chain uses TRBV6-2 or TRBV6-3 and TRBJ2-7. The CDR3 extends over 13 amino acids. Germline lookup yields CDR1 MNHEY and CDR2 SVGEGT. The CDR3 here is CASVGDAYYEQYF.

V and J are TRBV6-5 and TRBJ2-3. CDR1 is MNHEY, CDR2 SVGAGI, per germline. The CDR3 is made up of 15 amino acids. CDR3 in amino acids: CASSYRGGWTDTQYF.

The genes are TRBV5-1 and TRBJ1-3. Germline V gene sequence: CDR1 SGHRS, CDR2 YFSETQ. This CDR3 has 15 residues. The CDR3 sequence: CASSLDGSSGNTIYF.

The chain carries TRBV10-3 and TRBJ2-5; TCRdb designates TRBD2, a call that cannot be tested without DNA. CDR1 is ENHRY, CDR2 SYGVKD, per germline. This CDR3 contains 14 residues. The CDR3 loop is CAISGLAGRETQYF.

The chain uses TRBV23-1 and TRBJ2-7; TCRdb outputs TRBD1, but without DNA this stays unchecked. TRBV23-1 belongs to the ORF category, with a function that is uncertain. CDR3 length equals 16 residues. The CDR3 here is CASSQEGGKGSYEQYF.

This chain links TRBV5-1 with TRBJ2-1. The germline CDR1 and CDR2 sequences are SGHRS and YFSETQ. This CDR3 is built from 15 residues. Here the CDR3 reads CASSLQPAIYNEQFF.

V and J are TRBV3-1 and TRBJ1-1; with no DNA, the TCRdb D assignment of TRBD1 cannot be verified. This CDR3 spans 14 amino acids. Germline V gene sequence: CDR1 LGHDT, CDR2 YNNKEL (reference sequence). The CDR3 spells CASSRRQGRTEAFF.

The chain is built from TRBV5-5 and TRBJ2-2; the TCRdb D gene call, TRBD1, has no DNA to confirm it. This CDR3 is built from 16 residues. The germline V gene has CDR1 SGHKS and CDR2 YYEKEE (reference sequence). Here the CDR3 reads CASSFGGGWNTGELFF. The variable domain in full, with the rest retrieved from reference TRBV5-5 and TRBJ2-2, is DAGVTQSPTHLIKTRGQQVTLRCSPISGHKSVSWYQQVLGQGPQFIFQYYEKEERGRGNFPDRFSARQFPNYSSELNVNALLLGDSALYLCASSFGGGWNTGELFFGEGSRLTVL.

The V and J genes are TRBV5-4 and TRBJ2-7; lacking DNA, the TRBD1 call made by TCRdb goes unchecked. The CDR3 contains 15 residues. Germline lookup yields CDR1 SGHNT and CDR2 YYREEE (reference sequence). Here the CDR3 reads CASSRDRVLLDEQYF.

The rearrangement links TRBV28 to TRBJ2-3; there is no DNA to check the TCRdb D call of TRBD1. CDR1 is MDHEN and CDR2 is SYDVKM in the germline V gene. The CDR3 length is 15 residues. This CDR3 reads CASSIRTIGTDTQYF.

V and J are TRBV5-1 and TRBJ2-1. Germline loops: CDR1 SGHRS, CDR2 YFSETQ. CDR3 length: 12 residues. CDR3 in amino acids: CASSFSDNEQFF.

The chain has TRBV20-1 and TRBJ1-2; TCRdb indicates TRBD1, and absent DNA this call remains unverified. Germline CDR1 DFQATT, CDR2 SNEGSKA (reference sequence). The CDR3 contains 13 residues. The CDR3 sequence: CSARATGVGGYTF.

The CDR3 spells CASSLGPREAFF. The V and J genes are TRBV19 and TRBJ1-1; TCRdb's D gene call, TRBD1, goes unchecked for lack of DNA. The CDR3 consists of 12 residues. CDR1 and CDR2 (germline): LNHDA, SQIVND (reference sequence).

The chain carries TRBV7-9 and TRBJ1-1; lacking DNA, the TRBD1 call made by TCRdb goes unchecked. Germline values: CDR1 SEHNR, CDR2 FQNEAQ (reference sequence). The length of the CDR3 is 17 residues. The CDR3 here is CASSLTGTGGVGTEAFF.

This chain uses TRBV7-2 with TRBJ2-1; TCRdb's D call of TRBD1 is untestable without DNA. The germline V gene has CDR1 SGHTA and CDR2 FQGNSA. The CDR3 has 15 residues. This CDR3 reads CASSETQGTYNEQFF.

The chain combines TRBV4-3 with TRBJ2-5; TCRdb's assignment of TRBD1 cannot be checked, as there is no DNA. The CDR3 loop spans 15 amino acids. Germline-derived CDR1 and CDR2 are LGHNA and YSLEER. This CDR3 is CASSLTPMGGETQYF.

The rearrangement links TRBV7-2 to TRBJ1-5. Per the germline V gene, CDR1 is SGHTA and CDR2 is FQGNSA. The CDR3 spans 14 residues. The CDR3: CASSREIGNQPQHF.

CDR3 region: CASSSRDTMNTEAFF. J is TRBJ1-1 and V is TRBV2; the TCRdb call, TRBD1, lacks DNA for checking. This CDR3 contains 15 residues. Germline CDR1 is SNHLY and CDR2 is FYNNEI. Supplemented by reference TRBV2 and TRBJ1-1, the full variable domain reads EPEVTQTPSHQVTQMGQEVILRCVPISNHLYFYWYRQILGQKVEFLVSFYNNEISEKSEIFDDQFSVERPDGSNFTLKIRSTKLEDSAMYFCASSSRDTMNTEAFFGQGTRLTVV.

This chain links TRBV10-3 with TRBJ2-5; TCRdb's D gene call, TRBD1, goes unchecked for lack of DNA. The CDR3 extends over 13 amino acids. In germline, CDR1 is ENHRY, CDR2 SYGVKD. The CDR3 here is CAINDSEQETQYF.

CDR3 loop: CASTLGYEQYF. The J gene is TRBJ2-7, the V gene TRBV12-3 or TRBV12-4. This CDR3 region has 11 residues.